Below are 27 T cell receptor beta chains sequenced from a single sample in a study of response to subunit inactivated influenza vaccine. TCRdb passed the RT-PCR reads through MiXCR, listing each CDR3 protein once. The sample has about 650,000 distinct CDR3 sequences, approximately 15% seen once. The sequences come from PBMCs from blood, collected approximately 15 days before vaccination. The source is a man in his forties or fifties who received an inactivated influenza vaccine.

CDR3 in amino acids: CASSLAGEGTYGYTF. DNA for the CDR3: TGCGCCAGCAGCTTGGCGGGTGAGGGAACGTATGGCTACACCTTC. The V gene is TRBV5-1, the J gene TRBJ1-2; no clear D. V lost 0 bases and J 5 bases, leaving 14 bases between the germline ends. The CDR3 extends over 15 amino acids. In germline, CDR1 is SGHRS, CDR2 YFSETQ.

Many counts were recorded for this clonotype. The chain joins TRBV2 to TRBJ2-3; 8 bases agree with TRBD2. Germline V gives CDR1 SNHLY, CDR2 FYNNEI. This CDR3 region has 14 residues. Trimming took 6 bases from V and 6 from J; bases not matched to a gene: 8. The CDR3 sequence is CASSPSGRKDTQYF. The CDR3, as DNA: TGTGCCAGCAGCCCCAGCGGGAGAAAGGATACGCAGTATTTT.

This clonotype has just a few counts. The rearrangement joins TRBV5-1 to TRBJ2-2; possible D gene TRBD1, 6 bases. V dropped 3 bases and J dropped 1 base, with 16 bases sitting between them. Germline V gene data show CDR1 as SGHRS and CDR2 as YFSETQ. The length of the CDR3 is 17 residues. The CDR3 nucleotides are TGCGCCAGCAGCTCCAACAGGGAGCAGTGGAACACCGGGGAGCTGTTTTTT. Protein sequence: CASSSNREQWNTGELFF. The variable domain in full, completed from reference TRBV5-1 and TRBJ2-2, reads KAGVTQTPRYLIKTRGQQVTLSCSPISGHRSVSWYQQTPGQGLQFLFEYFSETQRNKGNFPGRFSGRQFSNSRSEMNVSTLELGDSALYLCASSSNREQWNTGELFFGEGSRLTVL.

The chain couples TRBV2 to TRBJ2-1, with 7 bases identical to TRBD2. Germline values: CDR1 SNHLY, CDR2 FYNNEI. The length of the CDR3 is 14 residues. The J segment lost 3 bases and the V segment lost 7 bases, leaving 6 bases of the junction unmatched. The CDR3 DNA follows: TGTGCCAGCACGGGTAGCGGGTACTACAATGAGCAGTTCTTC. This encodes CASTGSGYYNEQFF.

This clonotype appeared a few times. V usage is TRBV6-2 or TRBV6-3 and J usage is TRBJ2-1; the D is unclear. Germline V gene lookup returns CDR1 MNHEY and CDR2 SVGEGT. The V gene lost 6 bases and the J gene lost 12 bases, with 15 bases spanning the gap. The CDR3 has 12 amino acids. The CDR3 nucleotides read TGTGCCAGCAGAGATCCAAGAGTTGGGCAGTTCTTC. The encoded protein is CASRDPRVGQFF.

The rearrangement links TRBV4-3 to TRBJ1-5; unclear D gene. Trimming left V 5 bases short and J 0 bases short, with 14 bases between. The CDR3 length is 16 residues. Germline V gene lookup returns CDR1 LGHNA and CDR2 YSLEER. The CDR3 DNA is TGCGCCAGCAGCAGGGAGGCGAGCTATAGCAATCAGCCCCAGCATTTT. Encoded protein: CASSREASYSNQPQHF.

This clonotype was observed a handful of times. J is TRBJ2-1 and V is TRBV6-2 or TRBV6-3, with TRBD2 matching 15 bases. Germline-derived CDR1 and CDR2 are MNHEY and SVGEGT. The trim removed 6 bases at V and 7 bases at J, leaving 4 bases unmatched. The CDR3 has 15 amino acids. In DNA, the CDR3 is TGTGCCAGCAGGGGACTAGCGGGAGGTACGAATGAGCAGTTCTTC. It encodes CASRGLAGGTNEQFF.

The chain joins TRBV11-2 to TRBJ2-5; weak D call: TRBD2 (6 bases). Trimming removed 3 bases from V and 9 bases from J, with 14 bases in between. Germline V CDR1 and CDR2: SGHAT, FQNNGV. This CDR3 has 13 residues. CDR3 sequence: CASSFGGSASQYF. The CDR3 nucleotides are TGTGCCAGCAGCTTCGGGGGATCCGCGTCCCAGTACTTC.

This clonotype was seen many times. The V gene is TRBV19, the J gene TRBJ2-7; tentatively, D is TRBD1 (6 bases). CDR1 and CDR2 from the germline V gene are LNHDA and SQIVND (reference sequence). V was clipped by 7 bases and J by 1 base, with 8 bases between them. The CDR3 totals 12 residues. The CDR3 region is CASTDRSYEQYF. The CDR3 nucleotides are TGTGCCAGTACGGACAGATCCTACGAGCAGTACTTC. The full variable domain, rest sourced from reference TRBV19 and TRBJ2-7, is DGGITQSPKYLFRKEGQNVTLSCEQNLNHDAMYWYRQDPGQGLRLIYYSQIVNDFQKGDIAEGYSVSREKKESFPLTVTSAQKNPTAFYLCASTDRSYEQYFGPGTRLTVT.

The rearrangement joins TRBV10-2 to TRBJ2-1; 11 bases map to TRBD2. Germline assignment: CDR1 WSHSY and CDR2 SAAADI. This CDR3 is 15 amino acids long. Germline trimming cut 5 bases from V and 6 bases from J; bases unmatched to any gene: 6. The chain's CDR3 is CASSRLAGFGNEQFF. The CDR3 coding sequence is TGCGCCAGCAGTAGACTAGCGGGGTTCGGCAATGAGCAGTTCTTC.

The CDR3 loop is CASSLVLSSYNEQFF. DNA for the CDR3: TGTGCCAGCAGTTTGGTGCTAAGCTCCTACAATGAGCAGTTCTTC. This sequence joins TRBV27 and TRBJ2-1; D uncertain. V dropped 3 bases and J dropped 0 bases, with 9 bases sitting between them. This CDR3 spans 15 amino acids. CDR1 is MNHEY, CDR2 SMNVEV, per germline (reference sequence).

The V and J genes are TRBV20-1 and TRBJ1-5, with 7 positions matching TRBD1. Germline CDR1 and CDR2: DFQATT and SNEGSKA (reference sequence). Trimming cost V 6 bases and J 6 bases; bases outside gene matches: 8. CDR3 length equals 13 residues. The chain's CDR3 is CSAPSTGLQPQHF. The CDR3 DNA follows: TGCAGTGCCCCATCGACAGGGCTTCAGCCCCAGCATTTT.

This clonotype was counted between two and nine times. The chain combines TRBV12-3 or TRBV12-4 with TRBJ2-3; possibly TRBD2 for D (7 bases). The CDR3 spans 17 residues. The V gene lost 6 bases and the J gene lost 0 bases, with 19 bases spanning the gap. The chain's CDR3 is CASSKRYGGPSTDTQYF. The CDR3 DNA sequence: TGTGCCAGCAGCAAACGTTACGGGGGGCCTAGCACAGATACGCAGTATTTT.

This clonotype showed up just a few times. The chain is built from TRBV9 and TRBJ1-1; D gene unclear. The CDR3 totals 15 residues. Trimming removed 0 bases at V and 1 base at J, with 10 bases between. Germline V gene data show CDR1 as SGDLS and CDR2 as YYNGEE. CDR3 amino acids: CASSVEGTWNTEAFF. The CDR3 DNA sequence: TGTGCCAGCAGCGTAGAGGGAACGTGGAACACTGAAGCTTTCTTT.

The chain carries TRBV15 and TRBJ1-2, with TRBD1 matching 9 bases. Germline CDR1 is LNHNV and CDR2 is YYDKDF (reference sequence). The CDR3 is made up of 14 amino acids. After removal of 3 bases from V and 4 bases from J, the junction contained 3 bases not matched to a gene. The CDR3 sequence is CATSSMGQGYGYTF. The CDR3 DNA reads TGTGCCACCAGCAGCATGGGACAGGGCTATGGCTACACCTTC.

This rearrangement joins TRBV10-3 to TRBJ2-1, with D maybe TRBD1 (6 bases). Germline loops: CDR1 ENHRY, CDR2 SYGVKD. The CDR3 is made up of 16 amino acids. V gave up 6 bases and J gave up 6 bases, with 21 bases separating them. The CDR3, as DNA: TGTGCCATCAGGCCTGTCTCGAGACAGGTCGTCAATGAGCAGTTCTTC. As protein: CAIRPVSRQVVNEQFF.

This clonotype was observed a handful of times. CDR3 DNA sequence: TGTGCCAGTAGTGGAGTGAGTGTAGAGGGTCACTATGGCTACACCTTC. It codes for CASSGVSVEGHYGYTF. The V and J genes are TRBV19 and TRBJ1-2; D is uncertain. Between the trimmed V and J ends, which lost 5 bases and 3 bases, there was a span of 19 bases. The CDR3 consists of 16 residues. In germline, CDR1 is LNHDA, CDR2 SQIVND (reference sequence).

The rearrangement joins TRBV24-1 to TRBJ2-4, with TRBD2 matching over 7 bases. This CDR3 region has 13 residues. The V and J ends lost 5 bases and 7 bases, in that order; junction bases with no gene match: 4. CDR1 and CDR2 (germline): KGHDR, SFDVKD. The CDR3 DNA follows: TGTGCCACCAGTGCCATTAGCGGGAACATTCAGTACTTC. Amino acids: CATSAISGNIQYF.

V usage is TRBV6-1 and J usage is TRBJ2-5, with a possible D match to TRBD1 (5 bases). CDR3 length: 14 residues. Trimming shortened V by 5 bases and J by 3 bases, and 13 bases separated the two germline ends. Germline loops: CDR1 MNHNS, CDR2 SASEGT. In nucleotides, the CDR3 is TGTGCCAGCAGTATTGGGGCCCCAAAAGAGACCCAGTACTTC. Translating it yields CASSIGAPKETQYF.

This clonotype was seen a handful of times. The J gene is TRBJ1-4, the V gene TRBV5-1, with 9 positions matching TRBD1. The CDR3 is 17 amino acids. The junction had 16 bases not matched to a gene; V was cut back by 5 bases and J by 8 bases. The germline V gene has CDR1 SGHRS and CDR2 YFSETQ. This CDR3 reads CASRLRSGGTGLEKLFF. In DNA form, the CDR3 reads TGCGCCAGCAGATTGCGCTCCGGTGGGACAGGGTTGGAAAAACTGTTTTTT.

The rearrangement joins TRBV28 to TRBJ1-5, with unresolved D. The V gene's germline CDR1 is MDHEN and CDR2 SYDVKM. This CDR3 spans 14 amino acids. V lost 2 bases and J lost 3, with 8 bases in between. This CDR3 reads CASSLSGFNQPQHF. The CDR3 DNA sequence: TGTGCCAGCAGTTTAAGTGGCTTCAATCAGCCCCAGCATTTT.

The CDR3 spells CASRQLQGAGTGELFF. The CDR3 DNA follows: TGTGCCAGCAGGCAATTACAGGGGGCCGGTACCGGGGAGCTGTTTTTT. This chain links TRBV7-9 with TRBJ2-2; 9 nucleotides agree with TRBD1. Germline lookup yields CDR1 SEHNR and CDR2 FQNEAQ (reference sequence). The J segment lost 5 bases and the V segment lost 6 bases, leaving 10 bases of the junction unmatched. CDR3 length equals 16 residues.

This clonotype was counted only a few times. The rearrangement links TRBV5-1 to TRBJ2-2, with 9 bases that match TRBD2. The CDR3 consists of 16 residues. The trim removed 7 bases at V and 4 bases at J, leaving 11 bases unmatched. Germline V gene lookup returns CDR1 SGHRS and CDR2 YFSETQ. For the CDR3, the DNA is TGCGCCAGCCTTAGGGGAGCGGGAGGCTCCACCGGGGAGCTGTTTTTT. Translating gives CASLRGAGGSTGELFF. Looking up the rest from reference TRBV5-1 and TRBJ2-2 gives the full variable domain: KAGVTQTPRYLIKTRGQQVTLSCSPISGHRSVSWYQQTPGQGLQFLFEYFSETQRNKGNFPGRFSGRQFSNSRSEMNVSTLELGDSALYLCASLRGAGGSTGELFFGEGSRLTVL.

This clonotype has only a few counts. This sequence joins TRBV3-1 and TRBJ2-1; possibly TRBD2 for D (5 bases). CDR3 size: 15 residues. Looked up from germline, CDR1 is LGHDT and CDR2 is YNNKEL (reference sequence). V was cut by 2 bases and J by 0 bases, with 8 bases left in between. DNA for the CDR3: TGTGCCAGCAGCCAAAACGGAGGCTCCTACAATGAGCAGTTCTTC. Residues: CASSQNGGSYNEQFF.

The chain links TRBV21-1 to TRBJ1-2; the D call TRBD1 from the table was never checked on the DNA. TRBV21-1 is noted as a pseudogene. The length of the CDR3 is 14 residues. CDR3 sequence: CASSKVPGWYGYTF. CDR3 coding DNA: TGTGCCAGCAGCAAAGTCCCAGGGTGGTATGGCTACACCTTC.

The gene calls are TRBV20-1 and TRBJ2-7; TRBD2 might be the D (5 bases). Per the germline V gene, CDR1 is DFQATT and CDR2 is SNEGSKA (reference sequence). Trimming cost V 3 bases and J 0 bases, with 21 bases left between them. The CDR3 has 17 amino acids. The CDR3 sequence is CSASLRGRRLSSYEQYF. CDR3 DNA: TGCAGTGCTAGCTTACGGGGAAGGAGACTAAGCTCCTACGAGCAGTACTTC.

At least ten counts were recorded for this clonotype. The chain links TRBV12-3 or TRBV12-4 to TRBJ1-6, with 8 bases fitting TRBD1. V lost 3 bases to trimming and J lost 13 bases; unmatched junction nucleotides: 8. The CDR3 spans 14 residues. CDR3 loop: CASSLGQASLPLHF. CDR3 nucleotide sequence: TGTGCCAGCAGTTTGGGACAGGCCTCCCTGCCCCTCCACTTT.